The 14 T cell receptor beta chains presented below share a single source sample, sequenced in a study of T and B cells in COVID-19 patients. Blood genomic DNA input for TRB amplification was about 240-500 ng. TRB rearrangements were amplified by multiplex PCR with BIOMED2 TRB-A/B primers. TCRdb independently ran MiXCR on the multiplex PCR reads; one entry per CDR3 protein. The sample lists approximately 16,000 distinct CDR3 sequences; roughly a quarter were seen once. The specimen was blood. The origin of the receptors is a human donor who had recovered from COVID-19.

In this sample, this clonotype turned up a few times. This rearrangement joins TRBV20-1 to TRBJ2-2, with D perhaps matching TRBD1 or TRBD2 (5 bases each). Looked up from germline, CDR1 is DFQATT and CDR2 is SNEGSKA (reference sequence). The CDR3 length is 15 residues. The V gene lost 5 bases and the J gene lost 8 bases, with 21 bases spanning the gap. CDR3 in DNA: TGCAGTGCTCCCCAAGCCGGGACGCTAAAGGGGGAGCTGTTTTTT. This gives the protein CSAPQAGTLKGELFF.

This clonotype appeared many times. CDR3 region: CATSDLGLARTGELFF. The CDR3, as DNA: TGTGCCACCAGTGATTTAGGGCTAGCTCGGACCGGGGAGCTGTTTTTT. The chain links TRBV24-1 to TRBJ2-2; weak D call: TRBD2 (5 bases). Trimming shortened V by 1 base and J by 5 bases, and 13 bases separated the two germline ends. The CDR3 has 16 amino acids. The germline V gene has CDR1 KGHDR and CDR2 SFDVKD.

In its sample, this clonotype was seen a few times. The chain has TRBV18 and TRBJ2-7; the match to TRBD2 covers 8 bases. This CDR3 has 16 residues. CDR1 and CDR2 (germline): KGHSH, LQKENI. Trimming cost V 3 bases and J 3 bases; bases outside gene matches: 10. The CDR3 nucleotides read TGTGCCAGCTCACCGAGGGCGGGAGGCGGGAGCTACGAGCAGTACTTC. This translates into CASSPRAGGGSYEQYF.

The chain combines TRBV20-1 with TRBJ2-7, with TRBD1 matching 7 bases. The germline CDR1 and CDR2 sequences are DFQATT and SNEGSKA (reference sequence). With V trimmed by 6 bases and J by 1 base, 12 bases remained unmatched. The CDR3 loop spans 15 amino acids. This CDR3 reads CSAREGTVDSYEQYF. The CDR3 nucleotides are TGCAGTGCGAGGGAAGGGACAGTGGATTCCTACGAGCAGTACTTC.

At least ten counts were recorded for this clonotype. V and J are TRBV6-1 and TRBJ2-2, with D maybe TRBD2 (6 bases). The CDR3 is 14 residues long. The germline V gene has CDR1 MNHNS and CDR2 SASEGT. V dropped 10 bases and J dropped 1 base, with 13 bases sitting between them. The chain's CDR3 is CATGTSRNTGELFF. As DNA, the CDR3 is TGTGCCACCGGGACTTCCAGGAACACCGGGGAGCTGTTTTTT.

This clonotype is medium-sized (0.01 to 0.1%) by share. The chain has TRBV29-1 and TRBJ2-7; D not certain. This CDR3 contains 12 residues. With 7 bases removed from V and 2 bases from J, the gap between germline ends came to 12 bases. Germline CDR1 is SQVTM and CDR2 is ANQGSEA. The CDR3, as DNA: TGCAGCGCTTGTGACGTGCCCTACGAGCAGTACTTC. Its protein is CSACDVPYEQYF.

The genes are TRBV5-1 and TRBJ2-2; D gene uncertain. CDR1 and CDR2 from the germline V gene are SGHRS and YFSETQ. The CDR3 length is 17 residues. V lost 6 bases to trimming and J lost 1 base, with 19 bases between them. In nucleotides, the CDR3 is TGCGCCAGCAACCAAGCTACGTATACTGGGAACACCGGGGAGCTGTTTTTT. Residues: CASNQATYTGNTGELFF.

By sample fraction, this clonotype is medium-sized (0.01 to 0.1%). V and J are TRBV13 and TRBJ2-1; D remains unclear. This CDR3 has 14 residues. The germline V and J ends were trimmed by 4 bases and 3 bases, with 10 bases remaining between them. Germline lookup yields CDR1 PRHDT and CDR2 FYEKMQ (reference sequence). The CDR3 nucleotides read TGTGCCAGCAGCTCCCTTGGCAGCTACAATGAGCAGTTCTTC. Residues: CASSSLGSYNEQFF.

In nucleotides, the CDR3 is TGTGCCAGCAGCGTACAGGGAGCTAATGAAAAACTGTTTTTT. Translated: CASSVQGANEKLFF. The chain combines TRBV9 with TRBJ1-4, with D possibly being TRBD1 (5 bases). V shed 1 base and J shed 3 bases, with 7 bases lying between them. The CDR3 sequence is 14 residues long. Germline V gene data show CDR1 as SGDLS and CDR2 as YYNGEE.

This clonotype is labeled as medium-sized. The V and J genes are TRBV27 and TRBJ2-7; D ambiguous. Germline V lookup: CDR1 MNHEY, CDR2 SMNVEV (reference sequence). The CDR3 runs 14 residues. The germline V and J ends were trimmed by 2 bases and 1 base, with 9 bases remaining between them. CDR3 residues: CASSLIGTSYEQYF. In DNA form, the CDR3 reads TGTGCCAGCAGTTTAATTGGCACGTCCTACGAGCAGTACTTC.

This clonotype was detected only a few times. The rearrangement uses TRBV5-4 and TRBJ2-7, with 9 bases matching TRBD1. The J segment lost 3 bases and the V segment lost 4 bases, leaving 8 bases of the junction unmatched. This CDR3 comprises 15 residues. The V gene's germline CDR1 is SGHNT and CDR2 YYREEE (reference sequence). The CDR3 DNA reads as TGTGCCAGCAGCACAGACAGGGGGGGCGGCTACGAGCAGTACTTC. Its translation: CASSTDRGGGYEQYF. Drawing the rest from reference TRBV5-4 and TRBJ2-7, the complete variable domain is ETGVTQSPTHLIKTRGQQVTLRCSSQSGHNTVSWYQQALGQGPQFIFQYYREEENGRGNFPPRFSGLQFPNYSSELNVNALELDDSALYLCASSTDRGGGYEQYFGPGTRLTVT.

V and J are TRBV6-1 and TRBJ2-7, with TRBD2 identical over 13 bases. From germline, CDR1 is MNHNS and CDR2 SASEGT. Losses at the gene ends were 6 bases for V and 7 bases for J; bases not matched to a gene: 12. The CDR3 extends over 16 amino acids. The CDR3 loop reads CASSPVFETSGGEQYF. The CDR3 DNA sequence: TGTGCCAGCAGCCCCGTCTTCGAGACTAGCGGGGGGGAGCAGTACTTC.

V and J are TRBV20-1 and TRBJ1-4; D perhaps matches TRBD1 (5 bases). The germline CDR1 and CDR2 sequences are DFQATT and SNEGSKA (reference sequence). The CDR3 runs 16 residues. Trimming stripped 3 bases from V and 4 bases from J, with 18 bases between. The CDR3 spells CSARTYGAVYNEKLFF. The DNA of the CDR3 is TGCAGTGCTAGGACCTACGGGGCAGTATATAATGAAAAACTGTTTTTT.

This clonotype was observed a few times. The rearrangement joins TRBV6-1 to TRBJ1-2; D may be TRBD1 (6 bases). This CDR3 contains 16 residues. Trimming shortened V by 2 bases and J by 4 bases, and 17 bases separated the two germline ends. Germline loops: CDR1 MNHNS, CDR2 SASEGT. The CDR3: CASSESMTGSFYGYTF. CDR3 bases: TGTGCCAGCAGTGAATCGATGACAGGATCCTTCTATGGCTACACCTTC.